These 16 T cell receptor beta chains were sequenced from one sample in a study of blood T cell repertoires in COVID-19. The table came from immunoSEQ multiplex PCR; TCRdb's copy has only in-frame clones and leaves some out. Of around 140,000 clones in the sample, roughly four fifths were seen once. The sequencing input was peripheral blood. These receptors were collected from a woman aged 45-60 years with active or convalescent COVID-19.

V and J are TRBV7-9 and TRBJ1-2; the D is unclear. The length of the CDR3 is 15 residues. CDR1 and CDR2 (germline): SEHNR, FQNEAQ (reference sequence). Trimming pared 7 bases from V and 1 base from J, leaving 16 bases between. CDR3 nucleotide sequence: TGTGCCAGCATACTGGCGGCGGGCATTAACTATGGCTACACCTTC. Amino acids: CASILAAGINYGYTF.

This chain links TRBV9 with TRBJ2-7; D unresolved. V lost 0 bases to trimming and J lost 2 bases, with 9 bases between them. The germline V gene has CDR1 SGDLS and CDR2 YYNGEE. This CDR3 is 14 amino acids long. The CDR3, as DNA: TGTGCCAGCAGCGTAGATCCGACAACCTACGAGCAGTACTTC. This encodes CASSVDPTTYEQYF.

The chain combines TRBV5-8 with TRBJ1-5, with D uncertain. Germline V lookup: CDR1 SGHTS, CDR2 YDEGEE. V lost 6 bases to trimming and J lost 0 bases, with 16 bases between them. The CDR3 sequence is 16 residues long. Here the CDR3 DNA reads TGTGCCAGCACCCCCCGTTGGAGCGATAGCAATCAGCCCCAGCATTTT. It specifies CASTPRWSDSNQPQHF.

The V call is TRBV19, the J call TRBJ1-1; 7 bases map to TRBD1. Germline lookup yields CDR1 LNHDA and CDR2 SQIVND (reference sequence). The junction had 5 bases not matched to a gene; V was cut back by 4 bases and J by 3 bases. The CDR3 has 14 residues. CDR3 in DNA: TGTGCCAGTAGTAACAGGGGTGGAGACACTGAAGCTTTCTTT. It encodes CASSNRGGDTEAFF.

This chain joins TRBV30 and TRBJ1-3, with 7 bases that match TRBD1. V trimming: 7 bases; J trimming: 3 bases; junction bases outside the gene matches: 6. The CDR3 runs 13 residues. Germline V CDR1 and CDR2: GTSNPN, SVGIG (reference sequence). CDR3 residues: CASARDSGNTIYF. In DNA form, the CDR3 reads TGTGCCTCTGCACGGGACAGTGGAAACACCATATATTTT.

A note on this clone: Other DNA variants within this sample encode the same CDR3. This chain uses TRBV7-3 with TRBJ1-6; 9 bases agree with TRBD1. The CDR3 runs 19 residues. V trimming: 0 bases; J trimming: 0 bases; junction bases outside the gene matches: 6. CDR1 is SGHTA and CDR2 is FQGTGA in the germline V gene. CDR3: CASSLTGTGSNSYNSPLHF. In DNA form, the CDR3 reads TGTGCCAGCAGCTTAACAGGGACAGGGAGTAACTCCTATAATTCACCCCTCCACTTT.

The rearrangement uses TRBV7-9 and TRBJ2-6, with D possibly being TRBD2 (7 bases). In germline, CDR1 is SEHNR, CDR2 FQNEAQ (reference sequence). Trimming shortened V by 5 bases and J by 2 bases, and 16 bases separated the two germline ends. The CDR3 is made up of 17 amino acids. The CDR3 DNA follows: TGTGCCAGCAGCCCCCATGGGGGGGGCACTGGGGCCAACGTCCTGACTTTC. Amino acids: CASSPHGGGTGANVLTF.

The rearrangement joins TRBV19 to TRBJ1-2; 7 bases map to TRBD1. The ends lost 5 bases at V and 3 bases at J; junction bases unmatched: 6. The germline V gene has CDR1 LNHDA and CDR2 SQIVND (reference sequence). This CDR3 is built from 14 residues. The CDR3 DNA reads TGTGCCAGTAGTCAGGGGGTCTTGGACTATGGCTACACCTTC. It encodes CASSQGVLDYGYTF.

V usage is TRBV5-8 and J usage is TRBJ1-6; D is unclear. There are 15 residues in the CDR3. V was shortened by 4 bases and J by 5 bases, with 13 bases between the two germline ends. In germline, CDR1 is SGHTS, CDR2 YDEGEE. The CDR3 coding sequence is TGTGCCAGCAGCCCTACTCCTATCAATAATTCACCCCTCCACTTT. This translates into CASSPTPINNSPLHF.

The chain joins TRBV7-3 to TRBJ2-1; 7 bases fit TRBD2. The CDR3 extends over 15 amino acids. Trimming cost V 3 bases and J 5 bases; bases outside gene matches: 7. Germline V gene data show CDR1 as SGHTA and CDR2 as FQGTGA. The CDR3 DNA follows: TGTGCCAGCAGCTTCCAGCGGGGAATAAACAATGAGCAGTTCTTC. This encodes CASSFQRGINNEQFF.

The chain carries TRBV30 and TRBJ1-1, with D unresolved. The CDR3 is made up of 12 amino acids. CDR1 and CDR2 from the germline V gene are GTSNPN and SVGIG (reference sequence). V lost 3 bases, J lost 1 base, and 6 bases lay in between. As DNA, the CDR3 is TGTGCCTGGAGCCAGGCGAACACTGAAGCTTTCTTT. This encodes CAWSQANTEAFF.

V and J are TRBV3-1 (or the pseudogene TRBV3-2) and TRBJ1-3; no definite D call. Germline CDR1 LGHDT, CDR2 YNNKEL (reference sequence). This CDR3 comprises 14 residues. V was pared by 3 bases and J by 0 bases, with 6 bases between. The CDR3, as DNA: TGTGCCAGCAGCCAGGGCCTCTCTGGAAACACCATATATTTT. Its translation is CASSQGLSGNTIYF.

The rearrangement links TRBV18 to TRBJ1-1; 9 bases agree with TRBD1. Germline CDR1 reads KGHSH; CDR2 reads LQKENI. CDR3 size: 12 residues. Trimming removed 7 bases from V and 10 bases from J; junction bases left unmatched: 7. The CDR3 sequence is CASYPGQGLAFF. CDR3 DNA sequence: TGTGCCAGCTACCCGGGACAGGGCCTAGCTTTCTTT.

This chain uses TRBV3-1 (or the pseudogene TRBV3-2) with TRBJ1-3; D gene ambiguous. The V and J ends lost 0 bases and 0 bases respectively, with 9 bases between them. The germline CDR1 and CDR2 sequences are LGHDT and YNNKEL (reference sequence). The CDR3 is 16 residues long. The CDR3 coding sequence is TGTGCCAGCAGCCAAGATTGGCGGGGCTCTGGAAACACCATATATTTT. Amino acid sequence: CASSQDWRGSGNTIYF.

The V and J genes are TRBV7-2 and TRBJ2-1; 9 positions agree with TRBD1. V was clipped by 6 bases and J by 0 bases; unmatched bases: 6. This CDR3 contains 16 residues. Germline CDR1 reads SGHTA; CDR2 reads FQGNSA. DNA for the CDR3: TGTGCCAGCAGTCGAACAGGGGGCTTCTCCTACAATGAGCAGTTCTTC. This sequence encodes CASSRTGGFSYNEQFF.

This clone was counted between two and nine times. The chain combines TRBV2 with TRBJ2-3; 11 bases are shared with TRBD2. Germline values: CDR1 SNHLY, CDR2 FYNNEI. Trimming cost V 10 bases and J 2 bases; bases outside gene matches: 5. The CDR3 runs to 14 residues. In DNA, the CDR3 is TGTGCCACTGATAGCGGGGGGGTCACAGATACGCAGTATTTT. It specifies CATDSGGVTDTQYF.